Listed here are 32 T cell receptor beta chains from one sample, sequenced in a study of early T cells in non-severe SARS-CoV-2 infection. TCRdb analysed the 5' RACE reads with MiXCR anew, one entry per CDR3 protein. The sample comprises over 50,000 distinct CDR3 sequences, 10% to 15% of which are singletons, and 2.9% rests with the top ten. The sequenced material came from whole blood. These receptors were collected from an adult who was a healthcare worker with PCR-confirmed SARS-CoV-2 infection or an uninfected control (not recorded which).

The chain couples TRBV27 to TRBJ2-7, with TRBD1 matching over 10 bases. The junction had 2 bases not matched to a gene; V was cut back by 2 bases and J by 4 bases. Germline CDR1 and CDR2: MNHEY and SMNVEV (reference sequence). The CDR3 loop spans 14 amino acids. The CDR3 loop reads CASSLKGQGYEQYF. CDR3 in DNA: TGTGCCAGCAGTTTAAAGGGACAGGGGTACGAGCAGTACTTC.

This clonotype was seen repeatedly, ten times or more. CDR3 DNA sequence: TGCAGTGCTTCTCCGACAGGAGGCTACACCTTC. This codes for CSASPTGGYTF. This rearrangement joins TRBV20-1 to TRBJ1-2; tentative D call: TRBD1 (6 bases). Germline values: CDR1 DFQATT, CDR2 SNEGSKA (reference sequence). The CDR3 is 11 residues long. V was cut by 5 bases and J by 8 bases, with 12 bases left in between.

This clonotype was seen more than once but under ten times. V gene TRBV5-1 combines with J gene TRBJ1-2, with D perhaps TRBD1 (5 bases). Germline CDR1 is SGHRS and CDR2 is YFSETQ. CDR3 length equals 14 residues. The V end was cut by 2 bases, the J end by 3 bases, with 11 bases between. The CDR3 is CASSFYQGDYGYTF. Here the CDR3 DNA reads TGCGCCAGCAGCTTTTATCAGGGCGACTATGGCTACACCTTC. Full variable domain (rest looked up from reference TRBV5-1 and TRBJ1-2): KAGVTQTPRYLIKTRGQQVTLSCSPISGHRSVSWYQQTPGQGLQFLFEYFSETQRNKGNFPGRFSGRQFSNSRSEMNVSTLELGDSALYLCASSFYQGDYGYTFGSGTRLTVV.

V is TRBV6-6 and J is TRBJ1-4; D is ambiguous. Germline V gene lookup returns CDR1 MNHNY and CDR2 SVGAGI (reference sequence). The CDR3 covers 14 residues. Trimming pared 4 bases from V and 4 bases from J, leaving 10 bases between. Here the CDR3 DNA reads TGTGCCAGCAGTTCACCGGGGTTTAATGAAAAACTGTTTTTT. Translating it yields CASSSPGFNEKLFF.

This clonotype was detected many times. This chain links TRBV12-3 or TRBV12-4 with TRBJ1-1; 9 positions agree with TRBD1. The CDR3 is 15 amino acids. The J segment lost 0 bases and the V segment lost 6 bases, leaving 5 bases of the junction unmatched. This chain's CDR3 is CASRGTGMMNTEAFF. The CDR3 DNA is TGTGCCAGCAGGGGGACAGGGATGATGAACACTGAAGCTTTCTTT.

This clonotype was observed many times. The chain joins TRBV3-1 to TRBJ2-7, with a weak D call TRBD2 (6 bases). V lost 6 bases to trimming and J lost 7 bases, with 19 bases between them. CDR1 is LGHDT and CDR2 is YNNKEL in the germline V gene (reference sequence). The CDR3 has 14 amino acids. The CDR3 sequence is CASREDSGSGEQYF. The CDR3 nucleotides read TGTGCCAGCAGGGAGGACTCAGGGAGCGGGGAGCAGTACTTC.

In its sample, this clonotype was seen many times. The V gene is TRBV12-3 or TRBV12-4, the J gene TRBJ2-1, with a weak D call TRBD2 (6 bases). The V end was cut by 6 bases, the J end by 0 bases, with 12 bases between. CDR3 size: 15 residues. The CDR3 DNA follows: TGTGCCAGCAGACCTGGGGGGAGCTCCTACAATGAGCAGTTCTTC. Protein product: CASRPGGSSYNEQFF.

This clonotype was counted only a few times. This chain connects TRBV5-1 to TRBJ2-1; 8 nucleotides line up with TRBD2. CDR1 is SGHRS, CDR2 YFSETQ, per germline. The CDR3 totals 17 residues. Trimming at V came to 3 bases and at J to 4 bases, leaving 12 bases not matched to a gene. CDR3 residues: CASSSERLAHAYNEQFF. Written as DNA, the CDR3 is TGCGCCAGCAGCTCGGAGAGACTAGCGCATGCTTACAATGAGCAGTTCTTC.

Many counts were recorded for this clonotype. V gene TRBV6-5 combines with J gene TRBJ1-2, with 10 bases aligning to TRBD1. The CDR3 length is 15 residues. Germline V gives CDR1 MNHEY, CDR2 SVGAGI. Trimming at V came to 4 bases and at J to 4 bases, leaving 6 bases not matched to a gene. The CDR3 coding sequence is TGTGCCAGCAGTTCCGCGGGACAGGGGACCTATGGCTACACCTTC. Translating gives CASSSAGQGTYGYTF.

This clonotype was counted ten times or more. The CDR3 here is CASSLGTSNTGELFF. CDR3 DNA sequence: TGTGCCAGCAGCCTCGGGACATCGAACACCGGGGAGCTGTTTTTT. The chain uses TRBV7-9 and TRBJ2-2; D is possibly TRBD1 (6 bases). Germline V CDR1 and CDR2: SEHNR, FQNEAQ (reference sequence). The CDR3 sequence is 15 residues long. V shed 5 bases and J shed 0 bases, with 10 bases lying between them.

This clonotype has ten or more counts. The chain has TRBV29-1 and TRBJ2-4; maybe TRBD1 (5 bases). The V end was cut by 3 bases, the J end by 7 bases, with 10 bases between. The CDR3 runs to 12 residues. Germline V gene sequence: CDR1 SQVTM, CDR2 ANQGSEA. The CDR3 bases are TGCAGCGTTGAGGACACCCAGAACATTCAGTACTTC. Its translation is CSVEDTQNIQYF.

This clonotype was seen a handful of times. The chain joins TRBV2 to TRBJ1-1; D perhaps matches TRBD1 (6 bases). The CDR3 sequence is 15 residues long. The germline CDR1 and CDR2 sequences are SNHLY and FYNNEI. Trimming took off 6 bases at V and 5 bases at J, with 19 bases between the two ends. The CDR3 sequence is CASRGQQTGGTEAFF. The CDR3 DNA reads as TGTGCCAGCAGGGGGCAACAGACAGGAGGGACTGAAGCTTTCTTT. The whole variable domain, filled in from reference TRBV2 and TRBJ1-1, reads EPEVTQTPSHQVTQMGQEVILRCVPISNHLYFYWYRQILGQKVEFLVSFYNNEISEKSEIFDDQFSVERPDGSNFTLKIRSTKLEDSAMYFCASRGQQTGGTEAFFGQGTRLTVV.

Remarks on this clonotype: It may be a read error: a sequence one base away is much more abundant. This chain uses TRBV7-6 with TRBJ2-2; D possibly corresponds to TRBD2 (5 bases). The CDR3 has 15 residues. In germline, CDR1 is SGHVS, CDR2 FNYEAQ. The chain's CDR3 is CASSFKGSGTGDLFF. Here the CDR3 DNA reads TGTGCCAGCAGCTTTAAAGGATCGGGCACCGGGGATCTGTTTTTT.

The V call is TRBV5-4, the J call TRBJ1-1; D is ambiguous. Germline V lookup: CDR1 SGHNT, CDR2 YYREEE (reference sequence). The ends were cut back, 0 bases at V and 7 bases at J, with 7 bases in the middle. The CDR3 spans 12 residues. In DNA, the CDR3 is TGTGCCAGCAGCTTGGAGGGTTATGAAGCTTTCTTT. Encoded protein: CASSLEGYEAFF.

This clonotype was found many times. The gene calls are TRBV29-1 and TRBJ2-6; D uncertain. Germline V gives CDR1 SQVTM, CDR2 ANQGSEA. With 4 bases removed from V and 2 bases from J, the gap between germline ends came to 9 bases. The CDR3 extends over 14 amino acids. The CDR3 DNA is TGCAGCGTTGCCGTGAGTGCTGGGGCCAACGTCCTGACTTTC. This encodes CSVAVSAGANVLTF.

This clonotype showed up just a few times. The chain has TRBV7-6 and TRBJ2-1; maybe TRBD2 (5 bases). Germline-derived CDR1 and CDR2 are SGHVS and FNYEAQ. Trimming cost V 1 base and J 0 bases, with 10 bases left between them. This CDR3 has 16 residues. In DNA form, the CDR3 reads TGTGCCAGCAGCTTAGGCGGGCCTTCCTCCTACAATGAGCAGTTCTTC. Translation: CASSLGGPSSYNEQFF.

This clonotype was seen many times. The chain's CDR3 is CASSPNTRRGWGDQPQHF. The CDR3 DNA reads as TGTGCCAGCAGTCCAAACACGCGGAGGGGTTGGGGGGATCAGCCCCAGCATTTT. The gene calls are TRBV28 and TRBJ1-5; possibly TRBD1 for D (5 bases). CDR1 MDHEN and CDR2 SYDVKM come from the germline V gene. The CDR3 contains 18 residues. V shed 5 bases and J shed 5 bases, with 25 bases lying between them.

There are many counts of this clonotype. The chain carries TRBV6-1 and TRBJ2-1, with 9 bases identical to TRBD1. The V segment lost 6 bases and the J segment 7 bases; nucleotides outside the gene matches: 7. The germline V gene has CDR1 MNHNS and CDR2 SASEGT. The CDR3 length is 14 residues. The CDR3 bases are TGTGCCAGCAGGATCCGGGACAGGGTAAATGAGCAGTTCTTC. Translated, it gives CASRIRDRVNEQFF.

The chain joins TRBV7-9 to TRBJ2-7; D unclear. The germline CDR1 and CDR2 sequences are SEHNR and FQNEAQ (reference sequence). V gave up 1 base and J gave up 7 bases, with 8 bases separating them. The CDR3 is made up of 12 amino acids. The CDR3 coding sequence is TGTGCCAGCAGCTTAGTGTCGCTGGAGCAGTACTTC. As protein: CASSLVSLEQYF. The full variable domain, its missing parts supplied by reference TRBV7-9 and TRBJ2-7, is DTGVSQNPRHKITKRGQNVTFRCDPISEHNRLYWYRQTLGQGPEFLTYFQNEAQLEKSRLLSDRFSAERPKGSFSTLEIQRTEQGDSAMYLCASSLVSLEQYFGPGTRLTVT.

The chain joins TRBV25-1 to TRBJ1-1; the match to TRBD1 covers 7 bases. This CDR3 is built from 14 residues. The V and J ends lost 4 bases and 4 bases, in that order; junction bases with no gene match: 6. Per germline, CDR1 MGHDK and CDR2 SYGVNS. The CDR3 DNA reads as TGTGCCAGCAGTGCCCGAGGACAGGTCACTGAAGCTTTCTTT. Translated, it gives CASSARGQVTEAFF.

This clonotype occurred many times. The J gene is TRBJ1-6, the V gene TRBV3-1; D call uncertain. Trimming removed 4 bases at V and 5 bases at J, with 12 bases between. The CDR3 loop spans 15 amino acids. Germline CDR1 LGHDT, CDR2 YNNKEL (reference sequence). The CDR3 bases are TGTGCCAGCAGCCCCGCGGGGTTCGATAATTCACCCCTCCACTTT. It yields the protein CASSPAGFDNSPLHF.

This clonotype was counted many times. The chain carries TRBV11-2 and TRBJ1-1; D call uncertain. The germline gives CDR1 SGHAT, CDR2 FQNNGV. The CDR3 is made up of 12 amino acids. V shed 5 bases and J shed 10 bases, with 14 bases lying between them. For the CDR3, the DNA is TGTGCCAGCAGCCCGCGGAAAGGCTCAGCTTTCTTT. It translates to CASSPRKGSAFF.

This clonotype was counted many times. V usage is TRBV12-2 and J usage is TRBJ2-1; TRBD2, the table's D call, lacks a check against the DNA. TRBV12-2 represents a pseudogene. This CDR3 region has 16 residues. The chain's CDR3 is CASRAGTRGLYNEQFF. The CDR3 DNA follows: TGTGCAAGTCGGGCCGGGACTAGGGGACTCTACAATGAGCAGTTCTTC.

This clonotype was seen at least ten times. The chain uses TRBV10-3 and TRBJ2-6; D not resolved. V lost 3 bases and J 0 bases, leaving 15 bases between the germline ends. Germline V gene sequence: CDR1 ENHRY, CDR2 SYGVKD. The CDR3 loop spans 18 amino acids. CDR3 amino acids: CAISDPGREHSGANVLTF. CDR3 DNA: TGTGCCATCAGTGACCCAGGCAGAGAGCACTCTGGGGCCAACGTCCTGACTTTC.

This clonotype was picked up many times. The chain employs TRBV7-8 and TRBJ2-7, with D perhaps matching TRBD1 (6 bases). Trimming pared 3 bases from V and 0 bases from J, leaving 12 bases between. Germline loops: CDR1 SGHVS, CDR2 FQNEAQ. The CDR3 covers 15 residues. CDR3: CASSFNTGISYEQYF. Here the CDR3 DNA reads TGTGCCAGCAGCTTTAACACAGGGATCTCCTACGAGCAGTACTTC.

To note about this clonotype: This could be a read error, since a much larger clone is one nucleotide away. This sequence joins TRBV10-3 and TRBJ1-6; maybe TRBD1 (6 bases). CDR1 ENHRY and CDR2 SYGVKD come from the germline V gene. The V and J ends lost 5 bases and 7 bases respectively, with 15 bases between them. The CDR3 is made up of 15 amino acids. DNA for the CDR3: TGTGCCATCAGTACCACCAGGACAGAGAATTCACCCCTCCACTTT. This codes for CAISTTRTENSPLHF.

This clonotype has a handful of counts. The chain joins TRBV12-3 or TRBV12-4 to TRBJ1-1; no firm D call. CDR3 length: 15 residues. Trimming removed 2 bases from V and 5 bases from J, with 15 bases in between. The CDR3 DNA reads TGTGCCAGCAGTTTAAGCGGGAGGCCGGAGACTGAAGCTTTCTTT. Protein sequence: CASSLSGRPETEAFF.

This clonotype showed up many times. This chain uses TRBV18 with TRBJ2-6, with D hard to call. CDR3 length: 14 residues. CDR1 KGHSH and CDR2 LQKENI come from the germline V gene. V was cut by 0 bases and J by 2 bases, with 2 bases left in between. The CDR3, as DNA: TGTGCCAGCTCACCACCAACTGGGGCCAACGTCCTGACTTTC. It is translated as CASSPPTGANVLTF.

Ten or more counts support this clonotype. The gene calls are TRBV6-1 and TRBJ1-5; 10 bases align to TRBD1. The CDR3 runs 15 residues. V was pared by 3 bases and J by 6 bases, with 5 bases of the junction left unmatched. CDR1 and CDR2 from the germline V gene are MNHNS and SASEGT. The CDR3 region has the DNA TGTGCCAGCAGTGACGCAGGGACAGGGGTTCAGCCCCAGCATTTT. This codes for CASSDAGTGVQPQHF.

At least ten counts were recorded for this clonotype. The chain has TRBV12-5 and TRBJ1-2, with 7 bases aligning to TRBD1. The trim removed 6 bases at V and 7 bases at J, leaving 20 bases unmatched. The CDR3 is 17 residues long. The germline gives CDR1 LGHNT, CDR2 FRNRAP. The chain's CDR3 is CASGLPPQGTTRGGYTF. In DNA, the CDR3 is TGTGCTAGTGGGCTCCCGCCACAGGGGACCACCAGGGGTGGCTACACCTTC.

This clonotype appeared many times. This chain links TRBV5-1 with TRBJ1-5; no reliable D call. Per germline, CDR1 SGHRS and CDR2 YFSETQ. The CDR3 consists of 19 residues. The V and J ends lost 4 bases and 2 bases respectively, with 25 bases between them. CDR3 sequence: CASSANLGLRMGRNQPQHF. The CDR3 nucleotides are TGCGCCAGCAGCGCAAACTTAGGACTCCGGATGGGTCGCAATCAGCCCCAGCATTTT.

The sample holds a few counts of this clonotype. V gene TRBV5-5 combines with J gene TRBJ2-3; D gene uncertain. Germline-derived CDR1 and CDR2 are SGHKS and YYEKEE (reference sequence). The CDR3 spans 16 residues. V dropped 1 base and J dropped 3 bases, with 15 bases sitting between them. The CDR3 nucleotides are TGTGCCAGCAGCTTGAGTAGGGAAACGTCTACAGATACGCAGTATTTT. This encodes CASSLSRETSTDTQYF.